A single sample gave rise to the 7 T cell receptor beta chains below, sequenced in a study of T cell changes during pregnancy in multiple sclerosis. Measured with immunoSEQ multiplex PCR; TCRdb has only the in-frame clones, and not every one. The data show around 110,000 clones, with 75% to 95% seen just once and 1.6% held by the top ten. Here the sequenced sample was peripheral blood, taken before pregnancy. These receptors all stem from a female donor with multiple sclerosis, enrolled in a pregnancy study.

The J gene is TRBJ2-6, the V gene TRBV28, with D possibly matching TRBD2 (5 bases). The CDR3 loop spans 15 amino acids. V was trimmed by 3 bases and J by 4 bases, leaving 10 bases between them. In germline, CDR1 is MDHEN, CDR2 SYDVKM. CDR3 in DNA: TGTGCCAGCAGTTTGTCGGGAACAGGGGCCAACGTCCTGACTTTC. Translating gives CASSLSGTGANVLTF.

The chain carries TRBV9 and TRBJ2-2; D perhaps matches TRBD1 (5 bases). This CDR3 region has 15 residues. Trimming took off 4 bases at V and 2 bases at J, with 12 bases between the two ends. Germline V gene sequence: CDR1 SGDLS, CDR2 YYNGEE. CDR3 coding DNA: TGTGCCAGCAGCCCCCGGACAATCAACACCGGGGAGCTGTTTTTT. This gives the protein CASSPRTINTGELFF.

The V and J genes are TRBV4-3 and TRBJ2-1; TRBD1 agrees at 9 bases. Germline CDR1 and CDR2: LGHNA and YSLEER. CDR3 length equals 15 residues. The V and J ends lost 1 base and 9 bases, in that order; junction bases with no gene match: 7. CDR3 DNA: TGCGCCAGCAGCCAAGTCCGGGACAGGGACGCTGAGCAGTTCTTC. As protein: CASSQVRDRDAEQFF.

The CDR3 bases are TGTGCCAGCAGCCCCAGGGTAGCAGCGACTGAAGCTTTCTTT. It yields the protein CASSPRVAATEAFF. This chain uses TRBV7-9 with TRBJ1-1; D perhaps matches TRBD1 (5 bases). This CDR3 is 14 amino acids long. Deletions cut 5 bases from V and 5 bases from J, with 15 bases between. Germline lookup yields CDR1 SEHNR and CDR2 FQNEAQ (reference sequence).

The genes are TRBV5-6 and TRBJ2-7; TRBD2 aligns across 12 bases. Germline V CDR1 and CDR2: SGHDT, YYEEEE. Trimming removed 3 bases from V and 6 bases from J; junction bases left unmatched: 16. The CDR3 is 18 residues long. This chain's CDR3 is CASSSYPIWTSGIGEQYF. For the CDR3, the DNA is TGTGCCAGCAGCTCTTACCCAATCTGGACTAGCGGGATAGGCGAGCAGTACTTC. Full variable domain (outside the CDR3, taken from reference TRBV5-6 and TRBJ2-7): DAGVTQSPTHLIKTRGQQVTLRCSPKSGHDTVSWYQQALGQGPQFIFQYYEEEERQRGNFPDRFSGHQFPNYSSELNVNALLLGDSALYLCASSSYPIWTSGIGEQYFGPGTRLTVT.

The genes are TRBV7-9 and TRBJ2-7; weak D call: TRBD2 (5 bases). CDR1 and CDR2 from the germline V gene are SEHNR and FQNEAQ (reference sequence). The CDR3 has 12 residues. V was trimmed by 5 bases and J by 7 bases, leaving 12 bases between them. The CDR3 is CASSPPGGEQYF. The CDR3 coding sequence is TGTGCCAGCAGCCCTCCGGGCGGGGAGCAGTACTTC.

This chain links TRBV27 with TRBJ2-7; 11 bases are shared with TRBD2. Germline V gene data show CDR1 as MNHEY and CDR2 as SMNVEV (reference sequence). This CDR3 spans 11 amino acids. CDR3: CLAGGIYEQYF. The CDR3 DNA follows: TGTTTAGCGGGAGGGATCTACGAGCAGTACTTC.